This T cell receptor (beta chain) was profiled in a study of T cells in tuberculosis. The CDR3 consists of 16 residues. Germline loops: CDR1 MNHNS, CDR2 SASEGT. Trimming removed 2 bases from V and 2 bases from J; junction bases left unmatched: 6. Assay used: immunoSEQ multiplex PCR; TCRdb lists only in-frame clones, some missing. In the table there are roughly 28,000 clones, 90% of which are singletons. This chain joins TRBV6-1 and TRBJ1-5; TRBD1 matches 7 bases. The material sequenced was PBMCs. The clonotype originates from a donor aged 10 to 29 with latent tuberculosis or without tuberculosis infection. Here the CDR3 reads CASSEKGAAGNQPQHF. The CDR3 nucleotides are TGTGCCAGCAGTGAAAAGGGGGCGGCGGGCAATCAGCCCCAGCATTTT.